This entry concerns a single TCR beta chain. What it binds is unknown. These data originate in a study of cytomegalovirus exposure and HLA in healthy donors. Findings of the study overall: A prior analysis recorded that most TCR beta V segments were productive about 90% or about 30% of the time.

PCR involved 60 Vbeta and 13 Jbeta primers. Assay used: immunoSEQ multiplex PCR; TCRdb lists only in-frame clones, some missing. This table lists some 130,000 clones. What was sequenced was PBMCs. This TCR came from a man between 18 and 29 years old in good health and CMV-seronegative.

The CDR3 loop reads CASSLVGPPQDTQYF. The CDR3 coding sequence is TGTGCCAGCAGCTTAGTGGGGCCCCCCCAAGATACGCAGTATTTT. The chain recombines TRBV7-2 with TRBJ2-3; maybe TRBD1 (5 bases). The V and J ends lost 1 base and 5 bases respectively, with 13 bases between them. This CDR3 spans 15 amino acids. Germline V gene lookup returns CDR1 SGHTA and CDR2 FQGNSA. The variable domain in full, with the rest retrieved from reference TRBV7-2 and TRBJ2-3, is GAGVSQSPSNKVTEKGKDVELRCDPISGHTALYWYRQSLGQGLEFLIYFQGNSAPDKSGLPSDRFSAERTGGSVSTLTIQRTQQEDSAVYLCASSLVGPPQDTQYFGPGTRLTVL.